The clone carrying this T cell receptor beta chain was picked up many times. Antigen specificity is unknown. CDR3 length equals 13 residues. V was pared by 10 bases and J by 1 base, with 4 bases of the junction left unmatched. CDR1 is MNHEY, CDR2 SVGEGT, per germline. The source of the sample is a study of regulatory T cells in long-lasting Graves disease. Study details: Those Graves' patients who were newly diagnosed had been on antithyroid drugs under 3 months. General study results and limits: The study found persistent patients shared more public clonotypes (over 2,500) than new patients (about 890). Persistent disease was characterized by preferential usage of TRBV28, TRBJ1-2 and TRBJ2-5.

Time point indicated: newly diagnosed GD, antithyroid drugs for less than 3 months. TCR sequences were obtained from RNA taken from PBMCs. Peripheral blood, at roughly 8.4 milliliters, went into EDTA tubes. Through Arm-PCR of CDR3 regions and iRepertoire HTBI primers, TCR beta libraries were built. TCRdb redid the calling of the multiplex PCR reads with MiXCR, one entry per CDR3 protein. The repertoire includes about 540,000 distinct CDR3 sequences, roughly 14% of them detected once, and about 10% sits in the top ten. These data were likewise used in another study, on T cells in Graves' hyperthyroidism and ophthalmopathy.

Sequences were derived from peripheral blood mononuclear cells (PBMCs), sampled at new diagnosis, from a patient treated with antithyroid drugs. The TCR was taken from a man aged 30 to 39 with Graves disease. The chain joins TRBV6-2 or TRBV6-3 to TRBJ2-7; 10 bases are shared with TRBD2. The CDR3 is CATSLAGSYEQYF. The CDR3 DNA is TGTGCCACGTCACTAGCGGGGTCCTACGAGCAGTACTTC.